A single sample is the source of the 18 T cell receptor beta chains below, sequenced in a study of identical twins. TCRdb processed the 5' RACE reads anew with MiXCR; each CDR3 protein has one entry. This sample has hundreds of thousands of distinct CDR3 sequences, with less than 25% found just once. These data also formed part of another study, on T cells expressing NK-cell markers.

The sequenced sample consisted of CD4+ T cells sorted from blood. The source is a woman aged 18-29 years in good health.

The chain couples TRBV20-1 to TRBJ2-5; 16 positions match TRBD2. This CDR3 is built from 16 residues. The germline V gene encodes CDR1 DFQATT and CDR2 SNEGSKA (reference sequence). V was pared by 4 bases and J by 5 bases, with 7 bases of the junction left unmatched. DNA for the CDR3: TGCAGTGCTACCGGGACTAGCGGGAGGGCTCGGGAGACCCAGTACTTC. Encoded protein: CSATGTSGRARETQYF.

V is TRBV12-3 or TRBV12-4 and J is TRBJ2-1; 7 bases align to TRBD2. This CDR3 region has 16 residues. Trimming at V came to 1 base and at J to 0 bases, leaving 3 bases not matched to a gene. CDR3 residues: CASSLGLALSYNEQFF. Written as DNA, the CDR3 is TGTGCCAGCAGTTTAGGACTAGCCCTCTCCTACAATGAGCAGTTCTTC.

This clonotype came up many times. The chain joins TRBV7-8 to TRBJ2-1; D ambiguous. Germline CDR1 SGHVS, CDR2 FQNEAQ. V was pared by 1 base and J by 5 bases, with 6 bases between. The CDR3 loop spans 13 amino acids. Written as DNA, the CDR3 is TGTGCCAGCAGCTTAGACTACAACAATGAGCAGTTCTTC. Encoded protein: CASSLDYNNEQFF.

This clonotype was detected only a few times. V and J are TRBV4-2 and TRBJ2-3; 11 bases line up with TRBD2. Germline-derived CDR1 and CDR2 are LGHNA and YNFKEQ. The CDR3 consists of 16 residues. The junction had 12 bases not matched to a gene; V was cut back by 0 bases and J by 13 bases. For the CDR3, the DNA is TGTGCCAGCAGCCAAGATCTTAGCGGGGGGGCCCCTTTCAAGTATTTT. Translation gives CASSQDLSGGAPFKYF.

The chain links TRBV7-9 to TRBJ2-3; TRBD1 or TRBD2 may be the D gene (5 bases each). The CDR3 consists of 15 residues. Germline loops: CDR1 SEHNR, CDR2 FQNEAQ (reference sequence). V lost 6 bases and J 1 base, leaving 14 bases between the germline ends. DNA of the CDR3: TGTGCCAGCAGTCCCGGGACGGCCGGCACAGATACGCAGTATTTT. Protein sequence: CASSPGTAGTDTQYF. Looking up the rest from reference TRBV7-9 and TRBJ2-3 gives the full variable domain: DTGVSQNPRHKITKRGQNVTFRCDPISEHNRLYWYRQTLGQGPEFLTYFQNEAQLEKSRLLSDRFSAERPKGSFSTLEIQRTEQGDSAMYLCASSPGTAGTDTQYFGPGTRLTVL.

The CDR3 region has the DNA TGTGCCAGCAGCAAAAGTCCCACTAGCGGAAACAATGAGCAGTTCTTC. Translating it yields CASSKSPTSGNNEQFF. This rearrangement joins TRBV7-2 to TRBJ2-1; 8 nucleotides match TRBD2. Trimming cost V 5 bases and J 5 bases; bases outside gene matches: 11. Germline V CDR1 and CDR2: SGHTA, FQGNSA. The CDR3 sequence is 16 residues long.

This CDR3 reads CASSVRGATEAFF. Here the CDR3 DNA reads TGTGCCAGCAGCGTCCGGGGGGCGACTGAAGCTTTCTTT. V is TRBV7-8 and J is TRBJ1-1; possible D gene TRBD1, 6 bases. Germline assignment: CDR1 SGHVS and CDR2 FQNEAQ. This CDR3 has 13 amino acids. V lost 5 bases, J lost 5 bases, and 12 bases lay in between.

V gene TRBV20-1 combines with J gene TRBJ1-5, with unresolved D. Between the trimmed V and J ends, which lost 6 bases and 2 bases, there was a span of 14 bases. CDR1 is DFQATT and CDR2 is SNEGSKA in the germline V gene (reference sequence). CDR3 length: 14 residues. CDR3 loop: CSALAPRGNQPQHF. In DNA form, the CDR3 reads TGCAGTGCCCTGGCGCCCCGCGGCAATCAGCCCCAGCATTTT.

The sample holds a few counts of this clonotype. J is TRBJ2-1 and V is TRBV5-1, with D perhaps TRBD2 (5 bases). The V gene lost 6 bases and the J gene lost 0 bases, with 10 bases spanning the gap. Per germline, CDR1 SGHRS and CDR2 YFSETQ. The CDR3 spans 14 residues. The CDR3 sequence is CASTYSGSYNEQFF. CDR3 sequence (DNA): TGCGCCAGCACCTACAGCGGCTCCTACAATGAGCAGTTCTTC.

The rearrangement joins TRBV5-1 to TRBJ2-7; tentatively, D is TRBD1 (6 bases). The V gene's germline CDR1 is SGHRS and CDR2 YFSETQ. V lost 4 bases to trimming and J lost 4 bases, with 15 bases between them. The CDR3 has 14 amino acids. CDR3 residues: CASSVPRDTYEQYF. The CDR3 nucleotides are TGCGCCAGCAGCGTACCACGGGACACATACGAGCAGTACTTC.

The rearrangement joins TRBV20-1 to TRBJ1-1; D unresolved. With 8 bases removed from V and 0 bases from J, the gap between germline ends came to 7 bases. The CDR3 covers 11 residues. Germline values: CDR1 DFQATT, CDR2 SNEGSKA (reference sequence). The CDR3, as DNA: TGCAGTCCTCGAGTGAACACTGAAGCTTTCTTT. Translated: CSPRVNTEAFF.

The CDR3 reads CSASRLAGTDTQYF. The CDR3 nucleotides read TGCAGTGCTAGTCGACTGGCGGGAACAGATACGCAGTATTTT. The V call is TRBV20-1, the J call TRBJ2-3, with a tentative D call TRBD2 (6 bases). Germline lookup yields CDR1 DFQATT and CDR2 SNEGSKA (reference sequence). Trimming stripped 3 bases from V and 3 bases from J, with 13 bases between. CDR3 size: 14 residues.

The J gene is TRBJ2-5, the V gene TRBV7-2; D uncertain. CDR3 size: 14 residues. CDR1 is SGHTA, CDR2 FQGNSA, per germline. Trimming took 2 bases from V and 1 from J, leaving 8 bases between them. CDR3 nucleotides: TGTGCCAGCAGCTTAATCTCAGGCCAAGAGACCCAGTACTTC. Its translation: CASSLISGQETQYF.

The gene calls are TRBV12-3 or TRBV12-4 and TRBJ1-5; 7 bases align to TRBD1. The CDR3 is made up of 13 amino acids. The J segment lost 6 bases and the V segment lost 5 bases, leaving 4 bases of the junction unmatched. The CDR3 DNA reads TGTGCCAGCAGTCGCGACAGGGCTCAGCCCCAGCATTTT. Translating it yields CASSRDRAQPQHF.

The chain combines TRBV7-9 with TRBJ2-3, with 8 bases that match TRBD1. The germline gives CDR1 SEHNR, CDR2 FQNEAQ (reference sequence). The CDR3 length is 16 residues. V dropped 5 bases and J dropped 0; count of bases not matched to a gene: 7. DNA for the CDR3: TGTGCCAGCAGCACTCGGACAGGGACCAGCACAGATACGCAGTATTTT. Translated, it gives CASSTRTGTSTDTQYF.

This chain links TRBV6-5 with TRBJ1-5, with a possible D match to TRBD1 (5 bases). The germline V gene encodes CDR1 MNHEY and CDR2 SVGAGI. V dropped 2 bases and J dropped 6 bases, with 14 bases sitting between them. CDR3 length equals 15 residues. The DNA of the CDR3 is TGTGCCAGCAGTTACGTTGGGGCCCCCGGTCAGCCCCAGCATTTT. Protein sequence: CASSYVGAPGQPQHF.

The CDR3 spells CASSFWGSRGNTGELFF. The CDR3 nucleotides read TGTGCCAGCAGTTTCTGGGGGTCCAGGGGGAACACCGGGGAGCTGTTTTTT. The rearrangement links TRBV6-5 to TRBJ2-2; weak D call: TRBD1 (6 bases). Trimming took 4 bases from V and 1 from J, leaving 16 bases between them. The CDR3 extends over 17 amino acids. Germline V CDR1 and CDR2: MNHEY, SVGAGI.

This clonotype has more than one count but fewer than ten. V gene TRBV5-1 combines with J gene TRBJ2-1, with 7 nucleotides matching TRBD1. This CDR3 has 16 amino acids. The V and J ends lost 7 bases and 2 bases, in that order; junction bases with no gene match: 12. Germline CDR1 is SGHRS and CDR2 is YFSETQ. The CDR3 region is CASGPQGVGTYNEQFF. As DNA, the CDR3 is TGCGCCAGCGGTCCGCAGGGGGTAGGAACCTACAATGAGCAGTTCTTC.